This TCR beta chain was sequenced in a study of blood T cell repertoires in COVID-19. Turning to the study itself: Samples taken during acute and convalescent COVID-19 were collected in the United States, Italy and Spain.

Original methodology: Researchers report that nucleated cell counts were estimated from reference gene primer amplification. The repertoire was sequenced with immunoSEQ multiplex PCR; TCRdb's copy has only in-frame clones and lacks some. V, J and clone size reflect that table, while D and trimming were determined from the DNA. The sample includes about 230,000 clones, roughly 81% of them seen just once. Sequencing was performed on peripheral blood. This receptor was taken from a woman of 80 years or more with COVID-19, enrolled during active disease.

DNA of the CDR3: TGTGCCAGCTCACCACTTCCACCTTACAGGGGAATCGATCAGCCCCAGCATTTT. Translated, it gives CASSPLPPYRGIDQPQHF. This chain links TRBV18 with TRBJ1-5; TRBD1 matches at 7 bases. The CDR3 is 18 residues long. Germline assignment: CDR1 KGHSH and CDR2 LQKENI. V dropped 1 base and J dropped 5; count of bases not matched to a gene: 14.